This TCR beta chain was identified in a study of read filtering for tumor transcriptome and immune sequencing. This library used roughly 400 ng RNA and molecular barcoded adaptors spanning alpha/delta and beta/gamma chains. MiXCR was run by TCRdb on the reads, yielding one entry per CDR3 protein. The data hold fewer than 30,000 distinct CDR3 sequences, with roughly 14% observed a single time. V was shortened by 5 bases and J by 3 bases, with 5 bases between the two germline ends. This CDR3 has 11 amino acids. Germline V gives CDR1 MDHEN, CDR2 SYDVKM. This clonotype was recorded at least ten times. The sample comprised a population of CD138-negative cells sorted from bone marrow. V is TRBV28 and J is TRBJ2-7, with D unclear. This sequence was found in a donor aged 40 or over with multiple myeloma. DNA of the CDR3: TGTGCCAGCAGTATACTCTACGAGCAGTACTTC. Translation gives CASSILYEQYF.